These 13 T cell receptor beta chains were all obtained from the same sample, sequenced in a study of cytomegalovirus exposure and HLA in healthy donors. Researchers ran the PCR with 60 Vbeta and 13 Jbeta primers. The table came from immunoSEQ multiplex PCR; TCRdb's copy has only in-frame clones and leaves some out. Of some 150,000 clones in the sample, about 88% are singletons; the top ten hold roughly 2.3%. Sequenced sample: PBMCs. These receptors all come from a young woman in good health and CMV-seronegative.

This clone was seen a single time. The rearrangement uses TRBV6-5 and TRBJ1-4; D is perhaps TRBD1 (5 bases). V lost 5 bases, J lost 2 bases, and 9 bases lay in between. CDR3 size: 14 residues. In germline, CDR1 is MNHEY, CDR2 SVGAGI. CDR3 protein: CASSPTVTNEKLFF. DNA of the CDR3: TGTGCCAGCAGTCCGACAGTTACTAATGAAAAACTGTTTTTT.

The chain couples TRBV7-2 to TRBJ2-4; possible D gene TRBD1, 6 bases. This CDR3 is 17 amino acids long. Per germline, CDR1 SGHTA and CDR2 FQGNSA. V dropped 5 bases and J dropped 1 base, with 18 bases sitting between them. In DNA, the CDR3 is TGTGCCAGCAGCCCGGCAGTGGGCACAGGGGCCAAAAACATTCAGTACTTC. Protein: CASSPAVGTGAKNIQYF.

The CDR3 protein is CASSQGVGNTIYF. The CDR3 coding sequence is TGCGCCAGCAGCCAAGGAGTGGGAAACACCATATATTTT. The chain joins TRBV4-3 to TRBJ1-3; D is undetermined. Trimming pared 1 base from V and 4 bases from J, leaving 5 bases between. CDR3 length: 13 residues. Germline assignment: CDR1 LGHNA and CDR2 YSLEER.

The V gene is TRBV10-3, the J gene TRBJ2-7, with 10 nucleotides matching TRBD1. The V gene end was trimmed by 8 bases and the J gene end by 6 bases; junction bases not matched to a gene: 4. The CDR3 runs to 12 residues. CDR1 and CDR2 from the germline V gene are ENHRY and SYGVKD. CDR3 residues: CAIWGQGSEQYF. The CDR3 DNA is TGTGCCATCTGGGGACAGGGGTCCGAGCAGTACTTC.

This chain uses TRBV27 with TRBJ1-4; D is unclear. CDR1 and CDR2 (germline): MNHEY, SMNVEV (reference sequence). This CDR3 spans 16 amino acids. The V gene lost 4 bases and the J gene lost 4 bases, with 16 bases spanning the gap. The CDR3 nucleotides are TGTGCCAGCAGTTCCCTATCGACCGACATTAATGAAAAACTGTTTTTT. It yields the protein CASSSLSTDINEKLFF.

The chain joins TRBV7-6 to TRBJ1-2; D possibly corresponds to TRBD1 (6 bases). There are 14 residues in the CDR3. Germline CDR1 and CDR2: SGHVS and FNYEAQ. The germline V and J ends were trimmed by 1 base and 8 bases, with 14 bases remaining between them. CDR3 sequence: CASSLDTGNSGYTF. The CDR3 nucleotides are TGTGCCAGCAGCTTAGATACAGGGAATTCGGGCTACACCTTC.

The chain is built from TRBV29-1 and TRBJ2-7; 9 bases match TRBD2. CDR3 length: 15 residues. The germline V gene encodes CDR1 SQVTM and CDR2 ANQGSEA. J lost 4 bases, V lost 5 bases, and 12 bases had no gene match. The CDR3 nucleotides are TGCAGCGTTCGCTTGGGTCAGCGGGGGGTATACGAGCAGTACTTC. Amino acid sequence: CSVRLGQRGVYEQYF.

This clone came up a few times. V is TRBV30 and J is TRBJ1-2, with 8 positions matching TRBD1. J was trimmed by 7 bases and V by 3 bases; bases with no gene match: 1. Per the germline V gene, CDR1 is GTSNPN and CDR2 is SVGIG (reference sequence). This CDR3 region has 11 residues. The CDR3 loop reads CAWRQGAGYTF. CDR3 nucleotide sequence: TGTGCCTGGAGGCAGGGGGCTGGCTACACCTTC.

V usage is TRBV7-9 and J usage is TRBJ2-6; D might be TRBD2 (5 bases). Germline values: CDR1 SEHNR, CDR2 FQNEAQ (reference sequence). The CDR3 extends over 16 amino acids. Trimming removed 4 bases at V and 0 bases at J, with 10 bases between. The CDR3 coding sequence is TGTGCCAGCAGCTCGTCTCGGGGCTCTGGGGCCAACGTCCTGACTTTC. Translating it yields CASSSSRGSGANVLTF.

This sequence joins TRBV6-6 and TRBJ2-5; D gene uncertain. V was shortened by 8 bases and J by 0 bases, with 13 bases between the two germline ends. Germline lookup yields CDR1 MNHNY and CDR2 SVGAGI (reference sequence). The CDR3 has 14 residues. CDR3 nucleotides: TGTGCCAGCGGGCCACTCGCGTACCAAGAGACCCAGTACTTC. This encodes CASGPLAYQETQYF.

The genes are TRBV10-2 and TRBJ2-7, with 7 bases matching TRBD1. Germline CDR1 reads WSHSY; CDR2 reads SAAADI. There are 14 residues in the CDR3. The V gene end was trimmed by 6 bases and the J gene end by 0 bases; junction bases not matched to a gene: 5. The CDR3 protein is CASRETGSSYEQYF. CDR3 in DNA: TGCGCCAGCAGAGAGACAGGGAGCTCCTACGAGCAGTACTTC.

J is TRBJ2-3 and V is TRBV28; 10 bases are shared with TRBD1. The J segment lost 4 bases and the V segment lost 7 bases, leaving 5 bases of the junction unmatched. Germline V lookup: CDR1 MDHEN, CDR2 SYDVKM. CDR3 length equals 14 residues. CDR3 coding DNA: TGTGCCAGCACACGACAGGGGGCGGCAGATACGCAGTATTTT. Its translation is CASTRQGAADTQYF.

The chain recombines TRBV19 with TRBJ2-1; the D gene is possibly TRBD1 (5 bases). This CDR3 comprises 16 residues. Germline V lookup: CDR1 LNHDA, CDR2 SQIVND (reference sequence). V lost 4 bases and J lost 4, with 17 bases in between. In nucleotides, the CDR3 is TGTGCCAGTAGTACCTTAACAGGTTATAGATACAATGAGCAGTTCTTC. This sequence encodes CASSTLTGYRYNEQFF. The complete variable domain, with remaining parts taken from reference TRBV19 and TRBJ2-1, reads DGGITQSPKYLFRKEGQNVTLSCEQNLNHDAMYWYRQDPGQGLRLIYYSQIVNDFQKGDIAEGYSVSREKKESFPLTVTSAQKNPTAFYLCASSTLTGYRYNEQFFGPGTRLTVL.